This T cell receptor (beta chain) was identified in a study of blood T cell repertoires in COVID-19. Study information: COVID-19 samples, acute and convalescent, were from the United States, Italy and Spain. The analysed material was cDNA or gDNA that came from T cells, B-cell-depleted T cells, or PBMCs.

Per the study methods: For nucleated cells, counts were estimated from reference gene primer amplification. TCRdb keeps only in-frame clones here, not all; method: immunoSEQ multiplex PCR. For V, J and clone size, that table is used; D and trimming come from the DNA. Found here are 250,000 to 300,000 clones, around four fifths of them singletons; the top ten hold approximately 5.4%. This CDR3 comprises 15 residues. Per the germline V gene, CDR1 is KGHDR and CDR2 is SFDVKD. Trimming left V 4 bases short and J 6 bases short, with 16 bases between. This TCR was recovered from an elderly man with acute or convalescent COVID-19. The specimen sequenced was peripheral blood. The genes are TRBV24-1 and TRBJ2-3; perhaps TRBD1 as D (5 bases). In DNA form, the CDR3 reads TGTGCCACCAGTGACCCAAAAAAAGGGGCGGATACGCAGTATTTT. The encoded protein is CATSDPKKGADTQYF.